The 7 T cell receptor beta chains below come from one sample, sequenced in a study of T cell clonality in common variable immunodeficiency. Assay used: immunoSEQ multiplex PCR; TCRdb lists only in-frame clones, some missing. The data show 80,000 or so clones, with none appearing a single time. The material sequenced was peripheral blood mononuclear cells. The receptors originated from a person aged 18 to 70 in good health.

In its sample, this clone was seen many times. Incomplete CDR3 DNA: TGTGCCAGCAGCCGCGGTATAGTGAACAATGAG. It yields the protein CASSRGIVNNE. The CDR3 as a whole reads CASSRGIVNNEQFF. V and J are TRBV6-2 or TRBV6-3 and TRBJ2-1; D remains ambiguous. The read comes to an end 3 residues before the CDR3 does, leaving the germline J gene to fill in the end. The V end was cut by 6 bases, the J end by 5 bases, with 14 bases between. The V gene's germline CDR1 is MNHEY and CDR2 SVGEGT. The CDR3 consists of 14 residues.

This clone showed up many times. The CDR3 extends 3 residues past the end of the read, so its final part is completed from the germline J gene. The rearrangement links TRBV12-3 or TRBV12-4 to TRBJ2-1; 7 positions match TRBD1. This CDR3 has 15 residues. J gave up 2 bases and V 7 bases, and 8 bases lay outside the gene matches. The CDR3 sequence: CASMSRQGAYNEQFF. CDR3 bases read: TGTGCCAGCATGTCTCGGCAGGGGGCCTACAATGAG.

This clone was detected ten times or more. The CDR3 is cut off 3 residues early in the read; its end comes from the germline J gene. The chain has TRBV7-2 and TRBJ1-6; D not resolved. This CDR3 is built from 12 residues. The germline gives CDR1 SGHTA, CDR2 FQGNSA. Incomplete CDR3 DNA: TGTGCCAGCAGCCAATTCCTAGCGCCC. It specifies CASSQFLAP. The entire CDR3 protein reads CASSQFLAPLHF.

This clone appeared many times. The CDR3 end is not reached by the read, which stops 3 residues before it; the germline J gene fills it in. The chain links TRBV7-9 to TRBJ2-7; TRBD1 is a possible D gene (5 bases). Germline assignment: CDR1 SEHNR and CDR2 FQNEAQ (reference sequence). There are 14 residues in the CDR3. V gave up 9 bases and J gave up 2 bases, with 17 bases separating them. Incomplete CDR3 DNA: TGTGCCAGTGGGATAAACAGGAACCCCTACGAG. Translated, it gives CASGINRNPYE. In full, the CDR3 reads CASGINRNPYEQYF.

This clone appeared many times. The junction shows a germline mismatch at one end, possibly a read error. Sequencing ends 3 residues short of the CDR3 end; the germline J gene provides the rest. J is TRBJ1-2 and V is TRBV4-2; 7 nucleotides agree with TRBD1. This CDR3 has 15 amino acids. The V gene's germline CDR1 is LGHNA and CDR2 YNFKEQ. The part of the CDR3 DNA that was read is TGCGCCAGCAGCCAGTTTACCGGGACAGACTATGGC. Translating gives CASSQFTGTDYG. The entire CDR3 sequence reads CASSQFTGTDYGYTF.

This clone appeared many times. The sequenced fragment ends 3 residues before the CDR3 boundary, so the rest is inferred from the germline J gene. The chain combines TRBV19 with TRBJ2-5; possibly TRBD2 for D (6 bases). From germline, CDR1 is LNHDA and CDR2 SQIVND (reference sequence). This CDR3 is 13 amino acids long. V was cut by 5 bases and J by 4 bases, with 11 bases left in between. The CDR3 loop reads CASSSGGLETQYF. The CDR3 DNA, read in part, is TGTGCCAGTAGTTCAGGAGGGTTAGAGACC. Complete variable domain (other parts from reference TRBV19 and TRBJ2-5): DGGITQSPKYLFRKEGQNVTLSCEQNLNHDAMYWYRQDPGQGLRLIYYSQIVNDFQKGDIAEGYSVSREKKESFPLTVTSAQKNPTAFYLCASSSGGLETQYFGPGTRLLVL.

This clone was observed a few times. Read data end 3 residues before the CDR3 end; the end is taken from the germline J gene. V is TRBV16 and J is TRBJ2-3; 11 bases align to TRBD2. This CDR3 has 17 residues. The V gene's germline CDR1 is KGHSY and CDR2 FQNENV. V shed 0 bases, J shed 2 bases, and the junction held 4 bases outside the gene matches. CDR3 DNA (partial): TGTGCCAGCAGCCAATCAGTACTAGCGGGAGTCACAGATACG. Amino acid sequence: CASSQSVLAGVTDT. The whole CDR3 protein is CASSQSVLAGVTDTQYF.